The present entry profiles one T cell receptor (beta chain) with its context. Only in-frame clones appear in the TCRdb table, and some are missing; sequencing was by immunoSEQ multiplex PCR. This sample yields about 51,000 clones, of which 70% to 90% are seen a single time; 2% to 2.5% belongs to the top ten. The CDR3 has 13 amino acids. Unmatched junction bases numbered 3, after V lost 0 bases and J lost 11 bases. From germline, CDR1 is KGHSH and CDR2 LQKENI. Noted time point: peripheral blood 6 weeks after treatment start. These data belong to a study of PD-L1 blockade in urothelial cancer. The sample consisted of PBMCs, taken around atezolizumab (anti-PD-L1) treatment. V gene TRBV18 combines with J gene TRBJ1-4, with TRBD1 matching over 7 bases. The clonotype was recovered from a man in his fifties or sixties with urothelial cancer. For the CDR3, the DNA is TGTGCCAGCTCACCACCCGACAGGGACAAACTGTTTTTT. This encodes CASSPPDRDKLFF.